The rows below give T cell receptor beta chains drawn from one sample of a study of OX40 agonist ivuxolimab in advanced cancers. Profiled with immunoSEQ multiplex PCR; TCRdb holds only in-frame clones, not every one. The top ten clones hold 5.5% of a sample with 99,000 or so clones, about 84% of them seen once. This specimen was CD4+ or CD8+ T cells sorted from blood, taken in a trial of the OX40 agonist ivuxolimab. These TCRs come from an adult with an advanced solid tumor such as melanoma, head and neck, liver or kidney cancer. CDR3s include the opening cysteine and the closing phenylalanine or tryptophan. A D gene is named only where the DNA matches it firmly. Some rows have no size entry. The others give once, few or many, or a class for an expanded clone.

NA,TRBV2,TRBD2,TRBJ2-7,TGTGCCAGCCAGGGACTAGCGGAGAGCTCCTACGAGCAGTACTTC,CASQGLAESSYEQYF
few,TRBV6-1,TRBD1,TRBJ1-2,TGTGCCAGCAGACAGGGGGCGAAAGGCTACACCTTC,CASRQGAKGYTF
NA,TRBV29-1,NA,TRBJ1-3,TGCAGCGCTGCTGCAGAATTCTCTGGAAACACCATATATTTT,CSAAAEFSGNTIYF
NA,TRBV2,NA,TRBJ1-2,TGTGCCAGCAGTGAGGGAGAAGGACACCCTAACTATGGCTACACCTTC,CASSEGEGHPNYGYTF
NA,TRBV5-6,TRBD2,TRBJ2-7,TGTGCCAGCAGCTTGTCTCCTAGCGGGTGGTCCTACGAGCAGTACTTC,CASSLSPSGWSYEQYF
few,TRBV19,NA,TRBJ1-5,TGTGCCAGCAGGACAACAGGTGCAAGCAATCAGCCCCAGCATTTT,CASRTTGASNQPQHF
once,TRBV27,NA,TRBJ1-1,TGTGCCAGCAGCTGGGGGGCCCAGGGCACTGAAGCTTTCTTT,CASSWGAQGTEAFF
NA,TRBV7-9,TRBD1,TRBJ1-2,TGTGCCAGCAGCTTAGCGACAGGGGGGTATGGCTACACCTTC,CASSLATGGYGYTF
NA,TRBV15,NA,TRBJ1-2,TGTGCCACCAGCAGGGGAGGGGGGTATGGCTACACCTTC,CATSRGGGYGYTF
NA,TRBV11-2,TRBD2,TRBJ2-2,TGTGCCAGCAGCTTATTTGGCGGGGAGGGCACCGGGGAGCTGTTTTTT,CASSLFGGEGTGELFF
NA,TRBV2,NA,TRBJ1-4,TGTGCCAGCAGTGAACAGGGCCCAACTAATGAAAAACTGTTTTTT,CASSEQGPTNEKLFF
NA,TRBV7-9,NA,TRBJ2-1,TGTGCCAGCAGCTTAGATTTAGAAGTCAATGAGCAGTTCTTC,CASSLDLEVNEQFF
NA,TRBV7-2,NA,TRBJ2-3,TGTGCCAGCAGCTCGTTTGCCGCGGGGAGGACAGATACGCAGTATTTT,CASSSFAAGRTDTQYF
NA,TRBV2,TRBD1,TRBJ2-5,TGTGCCAGCAGTTCCCGGGACAGGGAAGAGACCCAGTACTTC,CASSSRDREETQYF
once,TRBV7-3,NA,TRBJ1-2,TGTGCCAGCAGCTTAGATCCAGCTATGGGCTACACCTTC,CASSLDPAMGYTF
NA,TRBV10-3,TRBD1,TRBJ2-7,TGTGCCATCAAGGGACAGGGTTTGCTTGACTACGAGCAGTACTTC,CAIKGQGLLDYEQYF
NA,TRBV5-1,TRBD2,TRBJ2-3,TGCGCCAGCAGCAGTCGGGGGGGAGATACGCAGTATTTT,CASSSRGGDTQYF
NA,TRBV7-2,NA,TRBJ2-5,TGTGCCAGCAGCCTTGCACATCGGGAGACCCAGTACTTC,CASSLAHRETQYF
NA,TRBV5-1,NA,TRBJ1-1,TGCGCCAGCAGCCAAGCCGGGACCGAGGGGACTGAAGCTTTCTTT,CASSQAGTEGTEAFF
few,TRBV18,NA,TRBJ2-7,TGTGCCAGCTCACCTAAAGGGGGCGAGCAGTACTTC,CASSPKGGEQYF
NA,TRBV10-3,TRBD2,TRBJ2-5,TGTGCCATCAGTGATGCGGGGGGGGAGGAGACCCAGTACTTC,CAISDAGGEETQYF
NA,TRBV7-9,NA,TRBJ1-1,TGTGCCAGCAGCCAAAGGTCCAGGGGCACTGAAGCTTTCTTT,CASSQRSRGTEAFF
NA,TRBV2,NA,TRBJ2-5,TGTGCCAGCAGTGAAGCGCGAGGCCCTAGCGCCGAAGAGAGTCAGTACTTC,CASSEARGPSAEESQYF
NA,TRBV9,TRBD1,TRBJ1-1,TGTGCCAGCAGCGTAGGTTGGGGACAGAGAGCTTTCTTT,CASSVGWGQRAFF
once,TRBV27,TRBD2,TRBJ2-7,TGTGCCAGCAGCTCCTCTAGCGGGCTAAGGGAGTACTTC,CASSSSSGLREYF
NA,TRBV10-1,NA,TRBJ2-1,TGCGCCAGCAGTGAGTCGGTAGGGAATGAGCAGTTCTTC,CASSESVGNEQFF
NA,TRBV6-5,TRBD1,TRBJ1-1,TGTGCCACCAGTGGGGTGCGACAGGGTTTGGCTTTCTTT,CATSGVRQGLAFF
once,TRBV2,TRBD1,TRBJ1-5,TGTGCCAGCAGTGAAGACTCGCAGGGGGGTCAGCCCCAGCATTTT,CASSEDSQGGQPQHF
NA,TRBV5-4,NA,TRBJ2-7,TGTGCCAGCAGCTTGGGGAAGGGGCCCCCCTACGAGCAGTACTTC,CASSLGKGPPYEQYF
NA,TRBV10-1,TRBD2,TRBJ2-1,TGCGCCAGCAGTGACCTAGCGGGAGGGTCCTACAATGAGCAGTTCTTC,CASSDLAGGSYNEQFF
NA,TRBV11-2,TRBD2,TRBJ2-3,TGTGCCAGCAGCTTAGATGGCGGTAGCGGGAGAAGCACAGATACGCAGTATTTT,CASSLDGGSGRSTDTQYF
NA,TRBV5-4,TRBD2,TRBJ2-1,TGTGCCAGCACGAAACGGGGGGGCCACAATGAGCAGTTCTTC,CASTKRGGHNEQFF
NA,TRBV7-2,NA,TRBJ2-3,TGTGCCAGCAGCTTAGCTTACACAGATACGCAGTATTTT,CASSLAYTDTQYF
NA,TRBV2,TRBD2,TRBJ2-2,TGTGCCAGCAAGTGGACCTGGGAGGGGCCCCCGAGGACCGGGGAGCTGTTTTTT,CASKWTWEGPPRTGELFF
NA,TRBV10-3,TRBD1,TRBJ1-2,TGTGCCATCAGGCCGACAGGGGTCGACTATGGCTACACCTTC,CAIRPTGVDYGYTF
NA,TRBV5-1,NA,TRBJ1-4,TGCGCCAGCAGCTTCACAGGAGAAACTAATGAAAAACTGTTTTTT,CASSFTGETNEKLFF
NA,TRBV6-6,TRBD2,TRBJ2-5,TGTGCCAGCGCGGCGGGAGGGAAAGGAGGTGTGGAGACCCAGTACTTC,CASAAGGKGGVETQYF
NA,TRBV6-1,TRBD1,TRBJ1-2,TGTGCCAGCAGTGAAGGGACAGGGGTCGGCTACACCTTC,CASSEGTGVGYTF
NA,TRBV4-1,TRBD1,TRBJ2-1,TGCGCCAGCAGCCAAACAGGGGGCTTCTACAATGAGCAGTTCTTC,CASSQTGGFYNEQFF
NA,TRBV5-1,NA,TRBJ2-4,TGCGCCAGCAGCCCGGGGACTCAACTAGCCAAAAACATTCAGTACTTC,CASSPGTQLAKNIQYF
NA,TRBV5-1,NA,TRBJ2-7,TGCGCCAGCAGCTCGTCCTACGAGCAGTACTTC,CASSSSYEQYF
NA,TRBV10-3,NA,TRBJ2-7,TGTGCCATCAGTGAGTCTGGTCGGAGGGAAACGTACTTC,CAISESGRRETYF
NA,TRBV5-4,NA,TRBJ1-4,TGTGCCAGCAGCTGGAGGGACGAAAAACTGTTTTTT,CASSWRDEKLFF
once,TRBV11-3,NA,TRBJ2-3,TGTGCCAGCAGTCGCGACAGGAGCACAGATACGCAGTATTTT,CASSRDRSTDTQYF